The entry below describes one T cell receptor beta chain. Its matching antigen is unknown. The sample belongs to a study of T cell responses to AZD1222 COVID-19 vaccine. Overall study results and limits: Targets within unmutated variant regions were reportedly found for nearly half of spike-specific TCRs. The CD4 TCRs associated with vaccination extended across spike and predominated at 160-218 and 743-854.

Pooling was applied to second doses at about 4 or about 12 weeks. The CDR3 has 14 amino acids. CDR1 is PRHDT and CDR2 is FYEKMQ in the germline V gene (reference sequence). V gave up 4 bases and J gave up 5 bases, with 14 bases separating them. Profiling relied on immunoSEQ multiplex PCR, and the TCRdb table lists in-frame clones only, not all of them. Of under 200,000 clones listed, 70% to 90% are singletons. The chain is built from TRBV13 and TRBJ1-2, with a tentative D call TRBD1 (5 bases). Sequenced material: peripheral blood, taken 28 days after the second AZD1222 dose. This clonotype originated in an adult who received the AZD1222 COVID-19 vaccine. CDR3 DNA sequence: TGTGCCAGCAGCTCCTACGGGACGGCATATGGCTACACCTTC. Amino acid sequence: CASSSYGTAYGYTF.